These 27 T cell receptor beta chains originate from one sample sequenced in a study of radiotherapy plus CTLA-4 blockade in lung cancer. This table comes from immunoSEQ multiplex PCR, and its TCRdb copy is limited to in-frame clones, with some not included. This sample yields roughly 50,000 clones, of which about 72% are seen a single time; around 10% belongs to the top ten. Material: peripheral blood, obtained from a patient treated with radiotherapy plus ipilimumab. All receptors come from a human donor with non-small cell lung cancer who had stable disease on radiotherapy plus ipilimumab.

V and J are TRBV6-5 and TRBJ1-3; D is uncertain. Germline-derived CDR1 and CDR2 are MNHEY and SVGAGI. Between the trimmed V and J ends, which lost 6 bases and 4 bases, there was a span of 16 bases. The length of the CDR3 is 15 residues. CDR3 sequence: CASSLSATAGNTIYF. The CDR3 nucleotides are TGTGCCAGCAGCCTTTCCGCTACAGCCGGAAACACCATATATTTT.

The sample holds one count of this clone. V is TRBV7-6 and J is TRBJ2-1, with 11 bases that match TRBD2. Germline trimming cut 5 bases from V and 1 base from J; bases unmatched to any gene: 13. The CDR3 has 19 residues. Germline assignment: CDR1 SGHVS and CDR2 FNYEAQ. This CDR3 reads CASSPGLAGALFSYNEQFF. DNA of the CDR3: TGTGCCAGCAGCCCCGGACTAGCGGGCGCTCTTTTTTCCTACAATGAGCAGTTCTTC.

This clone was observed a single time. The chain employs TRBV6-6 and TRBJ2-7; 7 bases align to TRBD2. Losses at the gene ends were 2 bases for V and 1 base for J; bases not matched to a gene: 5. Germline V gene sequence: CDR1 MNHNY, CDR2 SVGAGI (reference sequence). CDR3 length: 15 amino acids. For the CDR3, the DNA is TGTGCCAGCAGTTACGCCGGGACTACATCCTACGAGCAGTACTTC. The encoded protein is CASSYAGTTSYEQYF.

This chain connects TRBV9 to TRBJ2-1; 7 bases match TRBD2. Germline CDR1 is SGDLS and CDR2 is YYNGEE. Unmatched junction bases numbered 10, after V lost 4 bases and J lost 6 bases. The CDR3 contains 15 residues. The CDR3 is CASSPRGREGNEQFF. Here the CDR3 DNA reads TGTGCCAGCAGCCCTAGGGGCAGGGAGGGCAATGAGCAGTTCTTC.

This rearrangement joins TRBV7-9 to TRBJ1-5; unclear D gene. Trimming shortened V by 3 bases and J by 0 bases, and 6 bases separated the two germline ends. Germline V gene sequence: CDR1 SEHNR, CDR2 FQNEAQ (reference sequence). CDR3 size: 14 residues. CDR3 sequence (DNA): TGTGCCAGCAGCTTGATGGGTAGCAATCAGCCCCAGCATTTT. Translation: CASSLMGSNQPQHF.

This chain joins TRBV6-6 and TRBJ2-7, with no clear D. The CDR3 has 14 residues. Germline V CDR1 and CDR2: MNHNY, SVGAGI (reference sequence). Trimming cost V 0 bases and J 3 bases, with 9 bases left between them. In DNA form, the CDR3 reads TGTGCCAGCAGTTACTCCGACCCCCGCTACGAGCAGTACTTC. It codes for CASSYSDPRYEQYF.

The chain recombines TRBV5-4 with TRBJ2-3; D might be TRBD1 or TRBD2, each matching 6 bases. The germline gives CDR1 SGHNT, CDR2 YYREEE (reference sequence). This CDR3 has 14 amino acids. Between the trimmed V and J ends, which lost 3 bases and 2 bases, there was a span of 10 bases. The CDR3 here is CASSWGASTDTQYF. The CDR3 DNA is TGTGCCAGCAGCTGGGGGGCTTCCACAGATACGCAGTATTTT.

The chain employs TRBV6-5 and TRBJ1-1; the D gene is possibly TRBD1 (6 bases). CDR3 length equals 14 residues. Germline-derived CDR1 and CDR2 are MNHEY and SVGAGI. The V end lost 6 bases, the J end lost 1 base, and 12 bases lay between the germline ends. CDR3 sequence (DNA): TGTGCCAGCAGGGGGGGGGCCGAGAACACTGAAGCTTTCTTT. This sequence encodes CASRGGAENTEAFF.

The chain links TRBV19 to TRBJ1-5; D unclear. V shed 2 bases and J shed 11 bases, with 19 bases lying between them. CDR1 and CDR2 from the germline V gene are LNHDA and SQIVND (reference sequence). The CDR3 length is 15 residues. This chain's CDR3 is CASSIRVELRSAQHF. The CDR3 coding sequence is TGTGCCAGTAGTATAAGGGTAGAACTGAGGTCAGCCCAGCATTTT.

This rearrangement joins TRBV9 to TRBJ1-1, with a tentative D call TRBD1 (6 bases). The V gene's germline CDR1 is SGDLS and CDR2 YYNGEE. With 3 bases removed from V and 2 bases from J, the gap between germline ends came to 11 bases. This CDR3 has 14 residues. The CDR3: CASSAGTPNTEAFF. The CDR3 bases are TGTGCCAGCAGCGCAGGGACACCCAACACTGAAGCTTTCTTT.

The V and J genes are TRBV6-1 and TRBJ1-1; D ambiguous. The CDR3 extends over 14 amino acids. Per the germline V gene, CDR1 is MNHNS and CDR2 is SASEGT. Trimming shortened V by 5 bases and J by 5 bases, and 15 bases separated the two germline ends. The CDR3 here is CASSTGLVGTEAFF. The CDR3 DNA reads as TGTGCCAGCAGTACCGGACTTGTTGGGACTGAAGCTTTCTTT.

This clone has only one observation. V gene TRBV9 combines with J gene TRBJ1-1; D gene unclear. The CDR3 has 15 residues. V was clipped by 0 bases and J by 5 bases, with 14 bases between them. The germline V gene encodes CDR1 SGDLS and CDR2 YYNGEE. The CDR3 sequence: CASSVGGSSGTEAFF. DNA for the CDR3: TGTGCCAGCAGCGTAGGTGGTTCGAGTGGGACTGAAGCTTTCTTT.

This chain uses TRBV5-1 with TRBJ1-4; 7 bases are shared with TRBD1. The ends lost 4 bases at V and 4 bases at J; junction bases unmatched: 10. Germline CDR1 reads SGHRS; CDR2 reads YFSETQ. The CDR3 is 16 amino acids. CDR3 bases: TGCGCCAGCAGCATCCGACCCAGGGGGGATAATGAAAAACTGTTTTTT. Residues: CASSIRPRGDNEKLFF.

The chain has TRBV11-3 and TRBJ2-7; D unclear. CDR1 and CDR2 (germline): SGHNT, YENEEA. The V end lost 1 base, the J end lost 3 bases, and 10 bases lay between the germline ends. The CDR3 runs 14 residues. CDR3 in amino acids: CASSLGVNSYEQYF. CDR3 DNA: TGTGCCAGCAGCTTAGGGGTCAATAGCTACGAGCAGTACTTC.

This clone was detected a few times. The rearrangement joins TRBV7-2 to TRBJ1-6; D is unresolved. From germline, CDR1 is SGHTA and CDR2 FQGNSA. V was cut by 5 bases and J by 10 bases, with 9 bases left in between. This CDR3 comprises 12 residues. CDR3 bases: TGTGCCAGCAGCCCCACGGTCTCACCCCTCCACTTT. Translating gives CASSPTVSPLHF.

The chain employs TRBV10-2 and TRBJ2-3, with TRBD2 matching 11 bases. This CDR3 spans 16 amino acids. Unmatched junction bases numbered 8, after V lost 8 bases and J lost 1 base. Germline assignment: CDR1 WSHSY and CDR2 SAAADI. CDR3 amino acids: CASLDLAGGRTDTQYF. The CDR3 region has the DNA TGCGCCAGCCTGGATCTAGCGGGGGGACGCACAGATACGCAGTATTTT.

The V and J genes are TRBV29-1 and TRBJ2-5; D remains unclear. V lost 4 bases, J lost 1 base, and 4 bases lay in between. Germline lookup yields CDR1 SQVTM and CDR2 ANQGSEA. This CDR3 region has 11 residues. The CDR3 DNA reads TGCAGCGTTGGCCTCCAAGAGACCCAGTACTTC. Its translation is CSVGLQETQYF.

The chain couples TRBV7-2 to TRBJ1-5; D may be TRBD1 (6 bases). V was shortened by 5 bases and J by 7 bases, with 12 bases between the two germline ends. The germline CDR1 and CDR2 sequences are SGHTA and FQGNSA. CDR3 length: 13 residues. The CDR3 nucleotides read TGTGCCAGCAGCCCCACAGGGTACCAGCCCCAGCATTTT. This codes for CASSPTGYQPQHF.

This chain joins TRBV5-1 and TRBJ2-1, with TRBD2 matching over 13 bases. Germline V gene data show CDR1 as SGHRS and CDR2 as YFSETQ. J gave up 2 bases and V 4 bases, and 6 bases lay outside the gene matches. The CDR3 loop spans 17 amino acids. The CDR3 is CASSTGTSGKTYNEQFF. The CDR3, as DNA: TGCGCCAGCAGCACCGGGACTAGCGGGAAGACCTACAATGAGCAGTTCTTC.

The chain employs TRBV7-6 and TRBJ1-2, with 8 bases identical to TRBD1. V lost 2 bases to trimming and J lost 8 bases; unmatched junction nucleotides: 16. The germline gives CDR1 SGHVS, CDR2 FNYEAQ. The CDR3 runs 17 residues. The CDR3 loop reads CASSLSPSGQENYGYTF. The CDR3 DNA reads TGTGCCAGCAGCTTATCCCCCTCGGGACAGGAGAATTACGGCTACACCTTC.

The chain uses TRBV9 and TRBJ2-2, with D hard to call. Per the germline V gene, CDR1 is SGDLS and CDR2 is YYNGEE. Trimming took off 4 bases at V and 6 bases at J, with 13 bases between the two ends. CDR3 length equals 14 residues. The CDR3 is CASSPPGYAGELFF. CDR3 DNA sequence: TGTGCCAGCAGCCCTCCCGGATACGCCGGGGAGCTGTTTTTT.

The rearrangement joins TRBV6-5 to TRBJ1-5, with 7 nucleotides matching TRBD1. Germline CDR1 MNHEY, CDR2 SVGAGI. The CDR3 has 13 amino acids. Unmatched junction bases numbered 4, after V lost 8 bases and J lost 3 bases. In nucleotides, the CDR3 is TGTGCCAGCCCACAGGGGCCCAATCAGCCCCAGCATTTT. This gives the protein CASPQGPNQPQHF.

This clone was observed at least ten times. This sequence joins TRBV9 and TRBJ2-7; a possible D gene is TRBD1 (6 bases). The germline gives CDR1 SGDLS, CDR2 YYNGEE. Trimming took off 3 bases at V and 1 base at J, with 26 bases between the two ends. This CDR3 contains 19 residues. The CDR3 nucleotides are TGTGCCAGCAGCGAACGTGAGATTACAGGGAACGATCGGTCCTACGAGCAGTACTTC. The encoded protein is CASSEREITGNDRSYEQYF.

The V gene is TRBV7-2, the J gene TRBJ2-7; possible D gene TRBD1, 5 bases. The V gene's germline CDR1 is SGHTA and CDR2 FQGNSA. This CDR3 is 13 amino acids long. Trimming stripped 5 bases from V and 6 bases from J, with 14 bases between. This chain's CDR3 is CASSPRESGEQYF. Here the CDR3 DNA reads TGTGCCAGCAGCCCCAGGGAATCGGGCGAGCAGTACTTC.

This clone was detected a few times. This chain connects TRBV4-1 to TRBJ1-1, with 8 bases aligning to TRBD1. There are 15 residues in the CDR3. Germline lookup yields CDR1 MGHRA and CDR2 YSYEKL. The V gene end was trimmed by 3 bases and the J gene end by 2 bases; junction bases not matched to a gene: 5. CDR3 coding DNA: TGCGCCAGCAGCCACGGACAGGGACCTAACACTGAAGCTTTCTTT. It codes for CASSHGQGPNTEAFF.

CDR3 residues: CASSSQHGNTEAFF. CDR3 nucleotides: TGTGCCAGCAGCTCCCAACACGGTAACACTGAAGCTTTCTTT. The V gene is TRBV11-2, the J gene TRBJ1-1; D gene ambiguous. Trimming left V 4 bases short and J 2 bases short, with 11 bases between. The length of the CDR3 is 14 residues. CDR1 SGHAT and CDR2 FQNNGV come from the germline V gene.

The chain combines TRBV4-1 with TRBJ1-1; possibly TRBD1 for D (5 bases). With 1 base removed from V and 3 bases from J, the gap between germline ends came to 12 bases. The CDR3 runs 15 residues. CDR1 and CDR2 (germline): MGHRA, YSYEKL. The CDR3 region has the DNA TGCGCCAGCAGCCAAGGTTGGGGACGGGACACTGAAGCTTTCTTT. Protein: CASSQGWGRDTEAFF.